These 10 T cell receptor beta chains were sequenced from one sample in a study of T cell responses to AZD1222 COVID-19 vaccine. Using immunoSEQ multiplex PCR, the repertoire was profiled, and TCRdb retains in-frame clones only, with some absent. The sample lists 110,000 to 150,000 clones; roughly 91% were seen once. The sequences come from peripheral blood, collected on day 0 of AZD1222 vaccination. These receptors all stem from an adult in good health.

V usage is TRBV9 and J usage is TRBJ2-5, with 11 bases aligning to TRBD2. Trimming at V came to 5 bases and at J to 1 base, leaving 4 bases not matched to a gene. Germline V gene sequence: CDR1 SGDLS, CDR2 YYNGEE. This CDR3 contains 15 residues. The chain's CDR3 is CASSSGGASQETQYF. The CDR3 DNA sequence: TGTGCCAGCAGTAGCGGGGGGGCCTCCCAAGAGACCCAGTACTTC. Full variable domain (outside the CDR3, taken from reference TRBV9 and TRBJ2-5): DSGVTQTPKHLITATGQRVTLRCSPRSGDLSVYWYQQSLDQGLQFLIQYYNGEERAKGNILERFSAQQFPDLHSELNLSSLELGDSALYFCASSSGGASQETQYFGPGTRLLVL.

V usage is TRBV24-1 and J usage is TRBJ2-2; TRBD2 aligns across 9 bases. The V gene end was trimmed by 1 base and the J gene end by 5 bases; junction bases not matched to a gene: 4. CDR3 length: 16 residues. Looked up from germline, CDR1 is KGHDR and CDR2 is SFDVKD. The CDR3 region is CATSDFPSGATGELFF. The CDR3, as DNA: TGTGCCACCAGTGATTTTCCTAGCGGGGCAACCGGGGAGCTGTTTTTT.

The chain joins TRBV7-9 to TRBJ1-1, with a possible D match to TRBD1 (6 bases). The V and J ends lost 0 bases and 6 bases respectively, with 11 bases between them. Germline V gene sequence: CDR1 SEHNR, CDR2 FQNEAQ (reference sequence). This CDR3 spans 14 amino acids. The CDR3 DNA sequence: TGTGCCAGCAGCTTAGCGCTGGGGGCCCCTGAAGCTTTCTTT. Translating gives CASSLALGAPEAFF.

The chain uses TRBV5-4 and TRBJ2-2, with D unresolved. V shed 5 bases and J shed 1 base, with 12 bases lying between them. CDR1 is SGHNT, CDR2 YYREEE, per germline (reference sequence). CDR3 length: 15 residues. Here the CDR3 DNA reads TGTGCCAGCAGTGCGGCTCCCCTGAACACCGGGGAGCTGTTTTTT. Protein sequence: CASSAAPLNTGELFF.

DNA of the CDR3: TGTGCCAGCTCACCGTCACCGTTAGCGGGGGGCCCGAACACCGGGGAGCTGTTTTTT. Its translation: CASSPSPLAGGPNTGELFF. V gene TRBV18 combines with J gene TRBJ2-2; 10 bases line up with TRBD2. CDR1 KGHSH and CDR2 LQKENI come from the germline V gene. CDR3 length equals 19 residues. Germline trimming cut 3 bases from V and 0 bases from J; bases unmatched to any gene: 10. Looking up the rest from reference TRBV18 and TRBJ2-2 gives the full variable domain: NAGVMQNPRHLVRRRGQEARLRCSPMKGHSHVYWYRQLPEEGLKFMVYLQKENIIDESGMPKERFSAEFPKEGPSILRIQQVVRGDSAAYFCASSPSPLAGGPNTGELFFGEGSRLTVL.

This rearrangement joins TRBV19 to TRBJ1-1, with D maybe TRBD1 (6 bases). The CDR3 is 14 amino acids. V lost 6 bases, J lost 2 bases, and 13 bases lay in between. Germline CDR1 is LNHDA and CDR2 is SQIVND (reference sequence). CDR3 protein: CASRLQGVNTEAFF. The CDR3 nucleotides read TGTGCCAGTAGATTACAGGGAGTCAACACTGAAGCTTTCTTT.

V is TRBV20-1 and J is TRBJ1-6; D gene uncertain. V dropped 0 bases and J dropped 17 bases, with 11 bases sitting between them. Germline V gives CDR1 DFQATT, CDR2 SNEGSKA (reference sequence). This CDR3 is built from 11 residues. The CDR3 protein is CSARDQNLVHF. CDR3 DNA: TGCAGTGCTAGAGATCAGAACCTGGTCCACTTT.

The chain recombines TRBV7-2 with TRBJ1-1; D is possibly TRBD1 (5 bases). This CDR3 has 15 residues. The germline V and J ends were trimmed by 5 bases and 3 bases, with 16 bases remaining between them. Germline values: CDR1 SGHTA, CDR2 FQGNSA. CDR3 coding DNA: TGTGCCAGCAGCCCCACCCTGGGGGTTCACACTGAAGCTTTCTTT. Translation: CASSPTLGVHTEAFF.

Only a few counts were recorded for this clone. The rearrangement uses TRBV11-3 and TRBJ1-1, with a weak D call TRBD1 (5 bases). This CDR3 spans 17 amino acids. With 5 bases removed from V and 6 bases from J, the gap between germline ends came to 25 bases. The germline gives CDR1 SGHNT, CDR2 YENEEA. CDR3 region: CASSPIEWEGTGAEAFF. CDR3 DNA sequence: TGTGCCAGCAGCCCGATCGAGTGGGAGGGAACGGGGGCTGAAGCTTTCTTT.

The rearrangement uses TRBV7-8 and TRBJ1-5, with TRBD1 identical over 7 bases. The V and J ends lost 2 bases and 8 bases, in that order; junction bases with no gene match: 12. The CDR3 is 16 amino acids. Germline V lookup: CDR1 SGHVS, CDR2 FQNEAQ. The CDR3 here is CASSLNRGREPKPQHF. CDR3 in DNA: TGTGCCAGCAGCTTAAACAGGGGTCGAGAGCCTAAGCCCCAGCATTTT.